This entry is about one TCR beta chain. Its antigen is currently not known. The sample holds no much larger clone one base away, and base qualities are not on file. These data are taken from a study of Graves' ophthalmopathy and Graves' hyperthyroidism (dated by TCRdb to 2016 to 2019). Background for the entire study: Peripheral blood samples were taken at the time of initial diagnosis, before any treatment was given. The study used signatures of the TCR beta repertoire to tell Graves' ophthalmopathy apart from Graves' hyperthyroidism and to predict which patients would progress to ophthalmopathy. In total, 135 blood samples were TCR-sequenced: some 43 ophthalmopathy, some 75 hyperthyroidism and approximately 17 hyperthyroidism-to-ophthalmopathy patients. A discovery set of 95 to 100 patients (43 ophthalmopathy, 60 or so stable hyperthyroidism) was enrolled to explore V-J signatures distinguishing ophthalmopathy from hyperthyroidism. T-cell repertoires of thyroid tissue and blood were compared in 5 or 6 hyperthyroidism patients. The independent validation cohort included 18 to 20 hyperthyroidism patients plus 17 patients who later progressed from hyperthyroidism to ophthalmopathy. Following sampling, methimazole starting at 30 mg daily was administered to hyperthyroidism patients, and high-dose intravenous methylprednisolone was administered to ophthalmopathy patients.

Findings and caveats that apply to the study as a whole: In validation, the model predicted ophthalmopathy progression with about 64% sensitivity and 72.22% specificity; roughly 12 predicted patients were CT-confirmed with GO in a median of 6.5 months. Among expanded thyroid clonotypes with frequency above 0.001, most also showed up in blood, which suggests that blood repertoires may reflect the thyroid immune response. No statistical method was used to predetermine the sample size, and group allocation was not hidden from the investigators. Ophthalmopathy was separated from stable hyperthyroidism by the 13-signature model with just under 90% sensitivity and about 83% specificity in cross-validation and with 80%/75% in the test set.

Ophthalmopathy patients were characterized by moderately to severely active disease, a Clinical Activity Score of at least 3, a NOSPECS grade of at least 4, and a disease duration under 3 months. Patients were excluded if they had other autoimmune diseases, uncontrolled infections, pregnancy or lactation. Diagnosis was based on clinical symptoms, serum thyroxine, TRAb, thyroid ultrasound and orbital computed tomography. PBMCs were isolated from approximately 10 ml of fresh peripheral blood by Ficoll-Paque density gradient centrifugation. Total RNA was extracted using Trizol reagent, and RNA quality was checked on an Agilent 2100 Bioanalyzer. TCR beta CDR3 regions were amplified from RNA transcripts for repertoire sequencing. HTBI primers and the Qiagen OneStep RT-PCR kit were used in a first-round RT-PCR, which was followed by a second-round multiplex PCR, size selection and purification. Libraries were sequenced on an Illumina HiSeq2000 using paired-end 100 bp reads. The authors' pipeline ran thus. SOAPnuke was used to process the reads, throwing out any read that had adapters, had uncalled bases, had a mean Phred below 15, or lacked an exact constant-primer or identifier match. COPE v1.2.5 was used to merge the high-quality paired reads. Each unique nucleotide sequence was treated as a clonotype, and MiTCR v1.1 was used to align the clonotypes to the IMGT TRB V, D and J references. Analysis was restricted to V-J combinations with a frequency above 0.0001, which covered roughly 99% of repertoires. For each V-J combination, a TCR clonal expansion and chaos score was defined as the ratio of F50 clonal expansion to chaos observed in the TCRdist matrix. Features were reduced by Welch's t-statistics and random forest to roughly 14 V-J combinations, which fed a naive Bayes classifier. The similarity between thyroid and blood repertoires was quantified using the Morisita-Horn index. TCRdb applied fastp at Q25 and MiXCR to the public reads, then kept only in-frame beta chains. Records with the same CDR3 protein are collapsed into one entry carrying the most frequent genes and DNA. These V and J calls are TCRdb output, not the study's own analysis. This sample lists some 750,000 distinct CDR3 sequences; 40% were detected once. In total, the top ten clones hold roughly 46% of the sample.

This clonotype was obtained from an adult man with Graves' ophthalmopathy. Sequenced: peripheral blood.

The DNA sequence is as follows: TGTGCCACCCGTCGGACAGATACCTACGAGCAGTACTTC. This translates into CATRRTDTYEQYF. The V and J segments used are TRBV28 and TRBJ2-7, and TRBD1 may be the D gene, going by 6 matching bases. The CDR3 holds 13 amino acids from the cysteine to the phenylalanine. The CDR3 DNA has 39 bases and is translated from base 1. Trimming at the junction amounts to 10 bases on V and 2 bases on J, and the germline ends lie 15 bases apart. CDR1 is given as MDHEN and CDR2 as SYDVKM, both from the germline V gene.